This T cell receptor beta chain was observed in a study of Ad26.COV2.S vaccination and SARS-CoV-2 variants. Study overall: Among those in the COV1001 Ad26.COV2.S trial arm was the donor. Participants got Ad26.COV2.S intramuscularly, once or twice 56 days apart.

Study-wide results and limits: Individuals receiving vaccine had higher spike-specific TCR breadth than placebo recipients did.

CDR3 length: 13 amino acids. Deletions cut 4 bases from V and 7 bases from J, with 10 bases between. Germline V gene data show CDR1 as SEHNR and CDR2 as FQNEAQ (reference sequence). This clone was detected only a few times. Its specificity is not known. Generated by immunoSEQ multiplex PCR, the TCRdb table keeps only in-frame clones and is missing some. The sample contains around 300,000 clones, approximately 86% of which appear only once. Specified treatment: about 20 received Ad26.COV2.S at low or high dose, single or two shots; roughly 5 received placebo; per-sample allocation not given. Samples came from day 63 after the first vaccine or placebo injection. In Boston, the donor was an adult between 18-55 years of age.

This clonotype originated in a person between 18 and 65 years old who received the Ad26.COV2.S COVID-19 vaccine or a placebo. This chain links TRBV7-9 with TRBJ1-4, with D uncertain. This specimen consisted of peripheral blood, obtained in a trial of Ad26.COV2.S vaccine versus placebo. CDR3 sequence reads: CASSSELAEKLFF. CDR3 bases: TGTGCCAGCAGCTCCGAACTAGCTGAAAAACTGTTTTTT.